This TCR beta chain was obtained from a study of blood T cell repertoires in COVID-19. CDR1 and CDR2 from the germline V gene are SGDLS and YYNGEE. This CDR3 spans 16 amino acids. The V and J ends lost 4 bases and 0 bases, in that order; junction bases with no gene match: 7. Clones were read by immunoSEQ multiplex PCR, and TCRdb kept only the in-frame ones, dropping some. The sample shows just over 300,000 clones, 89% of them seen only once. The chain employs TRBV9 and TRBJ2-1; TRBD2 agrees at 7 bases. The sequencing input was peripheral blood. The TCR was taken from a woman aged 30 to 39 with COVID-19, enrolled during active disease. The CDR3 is CASSLQSGDSYNEQFF. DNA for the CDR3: TGTGCCAGCAGCCTCCAGAGCGGGGACTCCTACAATGAGCAGTTCTTC.